These T cell receptor beta chains were read from a single sample in a study of T cells expressing NK-cell markers. TCRdb derives one entry per CDR3 protein from the 5' RACE reads, leaving out DNA. This sample's clone table lists 350,000 to 400,000 distinct CDR3 sequences. What was sequenced was blood T cells: a sorted CD56 or NKG2C T cell subset, CD4+ or CD8+ T cells, or bulk PBMC T cells (not recorded which). The origin of the receptors is a woman aged 50 to 60 in good health. CDR3s include the opening cysteine and the closing phenylalanine or tryptophan. Fields, in order: V gene, J gene, CDR3 protein.

V gene: TRBV11-2; J gene: TRBJ1-1; CDR3 protein: CASSYLTRDAFF
V gene: TRBV30; J gene: TRBJ2-2; CDR3 protein: CAWSGTAGELFF
V gene: TRBV3-1; J gene: TRBJ2-1; CDR3 protein: CASSQDSLGYNEQFF
V gene: TRBV20-1; J gene: TRBJ1-4; CDR3 protein: CSARGAGQFFSTNEKLFF
V gene: TRBV4-2; J gene: TRBJ2-1; CDR3 protein: CASSQSGGNEQFF
V gene: TRBV6-1; J gene: TRBJ2-2; CDR3 protein: CASKGVSGELFF
V gene: TRBV5-5; J gene: TRBJ2-5; CDR3 protein: CASRPSAGIAQETQYF
V gene: TRBV29-1; J gene: TRBJ1-1; CDR3 protein: CSGRQLNTEAFF
V gene: TRBV20-1; J gene: TRBJ1-1; CDR3 protein: CSATWDPTEAFF
V gene: TRBV11-1; J gene: TRBJ2-1; CDR3 protein: CASSLGGSGYYNEQFF
V gene: TRBV20-1; J gene: TRBJ1-1; CDR3 protein: CSARDPGTEIHTEAFF
V gene: TRBV18; J gene: TRBJ1-5; CDR3 protein: CASSPLGGHSNQPQHF
V gene: TRBV5-1; J gene: TRBJ2-1; CDR3 protein: CASSLNLADNEQFF
V gene: TRBV5-1; J gene: TRBJ2-3; CDR3 protein: CASSSSGTGTDTQYF
V gene: TRBV15; J gene: TRBJ2-5; CDR3 protein: CATSRATVQETQYF
V gene: TRBV7-2; J gene: TRBJ2-3; CDR3 protein: CASSIRTSGLADTQYF
V gene: TRBV29-1; J gene: TRBJ2-1; CDR3 protein: CSVLRLTYNEQFF
V gene: TRBV12-3/TRBV12-4; J gene: TRBJ1-5; CDR3 protein: CASSLAHSGYHQPQHF
V gene: TRBV3-1; J gene: TRBJ2-2; CDR3 protein: CASTLGAGRDTGELFF
V gene: TRBV12-3/TRBV12-4; J gene: TRBJ1-6; CDR3 protein: CASTKTVPLGNSPLHF
V gene: TRBV14; J gene: TRBJ2-5; CDR3 protein: CASSQGGNSGETQYF
V gene: TRBV27; J gene: TRBJ2-1; CDR3 protein: CASSFVKLAGPGEQFF
V gene: TRBV2; J gene: TRBJ2-5; CDR3 protein: CARGGLAGETQYF
V gene: TRBV7-8; J gene: TRBJ2-1; CDR3 protein: CASTPRRGTYNEQFF
V gene: TRBV20-1; J gene: TRBJ2-1; CDR3 protein: CSASLTIAEQFF
V gene: TRBV29-1; J gene: TRBJ1-5; CDR3 protein: CSVGTGGSQPQHF
V gene: TRBV30; J gene: TRBJ1-1; CDR3 protein: CAWRALPGGTEAFF
V gene: TRBV5-1; J gene: TRBJ2-1; CDR3 protein: CASSFIPNTGSYNEQFF
V gene: TRBV5-5; J gene: TRBJ1-2; CDR3 protein: CASSLSSGGAFYGYTF
V gene: TRBV12-3/TRBV12-4; J gene: TRBJ2-1; CDR3 protein: CASSHLGINGPSNEQFF
V gene: TRBV20-1; J gene: TRBJ2-1; CDR3 protein: CSAMTSALYNEQFF
V gene: TRBV9; J gene: TRBJ2-3; CDR3 protein: CASSVWASGTDTQYF
V gene: TRBV12-3/TRBV12-4; J gene: TRBJ2-1; CDR3 protein: CASSAPGTIGNEQFF
V gene: TRBV20-1; J gene: TRBJ1-1; CDR3 protein: CSARDRPGRVNTEAFF
V gene: TRBV2; J gene: TRBJ2-4; CDR3 protein: CASLGGGRDIQYF
V gene: TRBV7-8; J gene: TRBJ2-2; CDR3 protein: CASSLHPWTDNTGELFF
V gene: TRBV7-8; J gene: TRBJ2-1; CDR3 protein: CASSKDRVGGNEQFF
V gene: TRBV18; J gene: TRBJ2-5; CDR3 protein: CASSPTDSLETQYF
V gene: TRBV7-2; J gene: TRBJ2-2; CDR3 protein: CASSPRLAGGISNTGELFF
V gene: TRBV5-6; J gene: TRBJ1-1; CDR3 protein: CASSLENEQTEAFF
V gene: TRBV2; J gene: TRBJ1-5; CDR3 protein: CASTVSENQPQHF
V gene: TRBV10-3; J gene: TRBJ2-7; CDR3 protein: CAIGGSYEQYF